The present TCR beta chain was sequenced within a study of blood T cell repertoires in COVID-19. The overall study: Acute and convalescent COVID-19 samples came from the United States, Italy and Spain. The cDNA or gDNA used as material had been derived from T cells, B-cell-depleted T cells, or PBMCs.

Source study methods: Amplification of reference gene primers provided the estimated nucleated cell counts. The method was immunoSEQ multiplex PCR; TCRdb's version includes in-frame clones alone and lacks a portion of them. V and J calls and clone size are given by that table; D and trimming were obtained from the DNA. The sample contains some 230,000 clones, around 81% of which appear only once. This CDR3 contains 14 residues. The germline V gene has CDR1 MNHEY and CDR2 SVGAGI. V lost 4 bases, J lost 5 bases, and 14 bases lay in between. V is TRBV6-5 and J is TRBJ1-1; perhaps TRBD1 as D (6 bases). Sequencing was done on a sample of peripheral blood. This receptor was obtained from a woman aged 25 to 39 who had recovered from COVID-19. This CDR3 is CASSFTGSGTEAFF. In nucleotides, the CDR3 is TGTGCCAGCAGTTTCACAGGGTCGGGAACTGAAGCTTTCTTT.